Here is one T cell receptor (beta chain) with its context. Its target is not known. TCRdb's table, derived via immunoSEQ multiplex PCR, lists solely in-frame clones and lacks some. The sample has some 1 million clones, about 75% seen once. This CDR3 is built from 16 residues. Germline V CDR1 and CDR2: LNHDA, SQIVND (reference sequence). V trimming: 3 bases; J trimming: 3 bases; junction bases outside the gene matches: 5. This entry is derived from a study of shared clonotypes between healthy human individuals. At the level of the study: The plates for each donor numbered three CD4 naive, three CD4 memory, two CD8 naive and one CD8 memory.

Findings of the study overall: In general, naive subsets displayed greater estimated richness than memory subsets did. Some clonotypes were shared by all four sorted-subset donors, while others were not shared. The non-shared ones had lower generation probabilities than the shared ones.

The sequence was collected from a man younger than 35 in good health. The chain combines TRBV19 with TRBJ2-2; 9 bases map to TRBD1. The sample consisted of memory CD4+ T cells sorted from blood. Described subset: CD45RA-negative fraction. For the CDR3, the DNA is TGTGCCAGTAGTATTTACAGGGGGCGCGACACCGGGGAGCTGTTTTTT. It specifies CASSIYRGRDTGELFF.